These 8 T cell receptor beta chains came from one sample sequenced in a study of regulatory T cells in long-lasting Graves disease. Both iRepertoire HTBI primers and Arm-PCR of CDR3 regions were used to build the TCR beta libraries. MiXCR, run by TCRdb on the multiplex PCR reads, gives a single entry per CDR3 protein. Here the sample spans approximately 690,000 distinct CDR3 sequences, 25% to 30% being singletons. Time point: persistent/refractory GD, antithyroid drugs over 5 years with positive TRAb. PBMC RNA served as the TCR library source. The sequenced sample was peripheral blood mononuclear cells (PBMCs), obtained when the disease was refractory, from a patient treated with antithyroid drugs. The source of these receptors is a female donor with Graves disease.

This clonotype was counted many times. A read error may produce the germline difference seen at one junction end. This chain connects TRBV5-1 to TRBJ1-1; D gene uncertain. Germline V gene lookup returns CDR1 SGHRS and CDR2 YFSETQ. The CDR3 is 13 residues long. The CDR3 region is CASSLRSNTEAFF. CDR3 in DNA: TGTGCCAGCAGTTTGAGGTCGAACACTGAAGCTTTCTTT.

CDR3 DNA sequence: TGTGCCAGCAGCCCCGGGGACAGGGCGTCCTACGAGCAGTACTTC. It encodes CASSPGDRASYEQYF. The V call is TRBV5-6, the J call TRBJ2-7; 9 bases are shared with TRBD1. There are 15 residues in the CDR3. Germline lookup yields CDR1 SGHDT and CDR2 YYEEEE. V gave up 4 bases and J gave up 1 base; unmatched junction bases: 6.

The rearrangement joins TRBV6-5 to TRBJ2-6; 7 bases are a match to TRBD1. CDR3 length equals 16 residues. Germline CDR1 and CDR2: MNHEY and SVGAGI. The V and J ends lost 1 base and 2 bases, in that order; junction bases with no gene match: 2. CDR3 amino acids: CASSYYDRAGANVLTF. The CDR3 DNA is TGTGCCAGCAGTTACTACGACAGGGCTGGGGCCAACGTCCTGACTTTC.

The chain has TRBV20-1 and TRBJ2-7; the match to TRBD2 covers 10 bases. The CDR3 length is 15 residues. Unmatched junction bases numbered 12, after V lost 3 bases and J lost 7 bases. Germline CDR1 is DFQATT and CDR2 is SNEGSKA (reference sequence). The CDR3 coding sequence is TGCAGTGCTAGGTCCAGCGGGAGGGCCTTCAGGGAGCAGTACTTC. This encodes CSARSSGRAFREQYF.

The rearrangement uses TRBV13 and TRBJ2-1; 7 nucleotides line up with TRBD1. The end of the DNA fits TRBJ2-7 better, so the J call may be wrong. From germline, CDR1 is PRHDT and CDR2 FYEKMQ (reference sequence). CDR3 length: 14 residues. CDR3 sequence: CASSSRDSRYEQYF. The CDR3 DNA follows: TGTGCCAGCAGCTCAAGGGACAGCCGCTACGAGCAGTACTTC.

Ten or more counts support this clonotype. The chain is built from TRBV6-1 and TRBJ1-2; D is possibly TRBD1 (5 bases). The V gene's germline CDR1 is MNHNS and CDR2 SASEGT. The CDR3 covers 12 residues. V gave up 7 bases and J gave up 4 bases, with 10 bases separating them. The CDR3 is CASTGGVYGYTF. The CDR3 coding sequence is TGTGCCAGCACCGGAGGGGTCTATGGCTACACCTTC.

V is TRBV19 and J is TRBJ1-5; D is perhaps TRBD1 (5 bases). The germline V and J ends were trimmed by 5 bases and 4 bases, with 9 bases remaining between them. Germline CDR1 and CDR2: LNHDA and SQIVND (reference sequence). CDR3 length equals 13 residues. In DNA form, the CDR3 reads TGTGCCAGTAGTTCCAGGGTTAATCAGCCCCAGCATTTT. Translation: CASSSRVNQPQHF.

The sample holds a few counts of this clonotype. The rearrangement uses TRBV6-5 and TRBJ1-1, with 7 bases lining up with TRBD1. Germline V gene sequence: CDR1 MNHEY, CDR2 SVGAGI. The CDR3 runs 18 residues. V was clipped by 3 bases and J by 5 bases; unmatched bases: 18. CDR3 region: CASSYFHTTGVGPTEAFF. The CDR3 coding sequence is TGTGCCAGCAGTTATTTCCATACTACAGGGGTTGGTCCGACTGAAGCTTTCTTT.